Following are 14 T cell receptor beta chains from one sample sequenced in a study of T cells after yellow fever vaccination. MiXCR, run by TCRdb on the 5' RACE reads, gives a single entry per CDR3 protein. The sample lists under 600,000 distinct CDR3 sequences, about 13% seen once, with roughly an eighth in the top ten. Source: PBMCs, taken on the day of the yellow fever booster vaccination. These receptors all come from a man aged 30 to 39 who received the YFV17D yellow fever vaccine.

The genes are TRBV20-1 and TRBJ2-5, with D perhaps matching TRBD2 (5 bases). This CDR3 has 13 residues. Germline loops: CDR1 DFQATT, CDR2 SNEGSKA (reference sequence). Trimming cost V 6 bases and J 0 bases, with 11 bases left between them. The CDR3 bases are TGCAGTGCCCCGCCCGGGGACCAAGAGACCCAGTACTTC. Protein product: CSAPPGDQETQYF.

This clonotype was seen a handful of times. This CDR3 reads CASSPNQGEDGYTF. Here the CDR3 DNA reads TGTGCCAGCTCACCGAATCAGGGGGAAGATGGCTACACCTTC. The rearrangement uses TRBV18 and TRBJ1-2, with TRBD1 identical over 7 bases. Germline assignment: CDR1 KGHSH and CDR2 LQKENI. The length of the CDR3 is 14 residues. The V and J ends lost 3 bases and 6 bases, in that order; junction bases with no gene match: 7.

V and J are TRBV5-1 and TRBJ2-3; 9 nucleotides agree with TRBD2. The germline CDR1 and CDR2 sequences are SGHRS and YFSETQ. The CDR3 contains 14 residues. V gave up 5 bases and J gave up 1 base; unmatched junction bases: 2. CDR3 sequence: CASRVAGGTDTQYF. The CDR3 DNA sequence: TGCGCCAGCAGGGTAGCGGGGGGCACAGATACGCAGTATTTT.

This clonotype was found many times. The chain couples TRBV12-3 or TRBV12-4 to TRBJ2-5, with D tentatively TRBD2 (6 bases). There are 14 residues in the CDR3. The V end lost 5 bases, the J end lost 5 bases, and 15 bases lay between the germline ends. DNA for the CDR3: TGTGCCAGCAGTCCTGAGTTGGCGGGGGAGACCCAGTACTTC. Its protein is CASSPELAGETQYF.

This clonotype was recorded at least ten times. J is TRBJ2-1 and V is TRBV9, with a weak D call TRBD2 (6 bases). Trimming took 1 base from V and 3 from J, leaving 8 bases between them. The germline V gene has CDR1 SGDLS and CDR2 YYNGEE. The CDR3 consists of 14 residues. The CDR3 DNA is TGTGCCAGCAGCGTAAGCGGGTTCTACAATGAGCAGTTCTTC. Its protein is CASSVSGFYNEQFF.

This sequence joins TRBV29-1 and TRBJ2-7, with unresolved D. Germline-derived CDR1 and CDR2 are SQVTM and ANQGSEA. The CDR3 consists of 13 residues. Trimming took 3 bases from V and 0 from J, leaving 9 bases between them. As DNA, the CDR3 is TGCAGCGTTGATCGTCTGGGCTCCTACGAGCAGTACTTC. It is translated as CSVDRLGSYEQYF.

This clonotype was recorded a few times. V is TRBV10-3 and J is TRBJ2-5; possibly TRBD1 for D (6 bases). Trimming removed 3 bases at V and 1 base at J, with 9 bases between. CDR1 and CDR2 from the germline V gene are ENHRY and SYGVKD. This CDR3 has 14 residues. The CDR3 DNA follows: TGTGCCATCAGTGACACAGGGACCCAAGAGACCCAGTACTTC. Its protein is CAISDTGTQETQYF.

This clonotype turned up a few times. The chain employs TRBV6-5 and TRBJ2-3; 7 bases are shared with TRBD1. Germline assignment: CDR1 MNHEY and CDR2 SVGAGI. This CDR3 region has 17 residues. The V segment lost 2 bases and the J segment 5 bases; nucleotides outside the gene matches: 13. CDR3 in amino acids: CASSYAPGTVGLDTQYF. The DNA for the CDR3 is TGTGCCAGCAGTTACGCGCCAGGGACAGTGGGTTTAGATACGCAGTATTTT.

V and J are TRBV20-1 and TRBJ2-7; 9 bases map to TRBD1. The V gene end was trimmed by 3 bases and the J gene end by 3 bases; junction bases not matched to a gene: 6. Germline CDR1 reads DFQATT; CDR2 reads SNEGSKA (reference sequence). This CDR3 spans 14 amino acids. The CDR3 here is CSARRGQGYYEQYF. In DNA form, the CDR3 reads TGCAGTGCTAGGAGGGGACAGGGCTACTACGAGCAGTACTTC.

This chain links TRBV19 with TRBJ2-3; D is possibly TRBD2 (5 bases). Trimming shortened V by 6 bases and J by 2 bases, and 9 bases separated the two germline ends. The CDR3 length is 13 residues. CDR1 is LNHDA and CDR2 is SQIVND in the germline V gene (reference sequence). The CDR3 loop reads CASRALATDTQYF. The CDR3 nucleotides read TGTGCCAGTAGGGCTCTAGCCACAGATACGCAGTATTTT.

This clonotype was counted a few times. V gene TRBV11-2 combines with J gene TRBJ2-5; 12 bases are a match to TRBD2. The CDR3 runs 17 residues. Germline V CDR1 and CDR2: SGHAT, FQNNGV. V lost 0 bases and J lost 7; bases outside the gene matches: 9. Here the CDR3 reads CASSLEGLAGGPGTQYF. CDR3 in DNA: TGTGCCAGCAGCTTAGAGGGCCTAGCGGGAGGGCCGGGGACCCAGTACTTC.

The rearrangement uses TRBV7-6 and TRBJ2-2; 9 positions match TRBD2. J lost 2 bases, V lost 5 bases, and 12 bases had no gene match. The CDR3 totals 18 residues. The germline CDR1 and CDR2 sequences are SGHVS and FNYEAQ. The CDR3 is CASSPTSGLAGNTGELFF. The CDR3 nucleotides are TGTGCCAGCAGCCCAACCTCGGGACTAGCCGGAAACACCGGGGAGCTGTTTTTT.

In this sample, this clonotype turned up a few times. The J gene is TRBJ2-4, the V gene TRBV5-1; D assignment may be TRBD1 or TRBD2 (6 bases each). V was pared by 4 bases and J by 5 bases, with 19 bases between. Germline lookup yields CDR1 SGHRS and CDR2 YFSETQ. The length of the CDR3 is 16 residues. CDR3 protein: CASSLRGKGDQNIQYF. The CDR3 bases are TGCGCCAGCAGCCTCCGGGGGAAGGGGGATCAAAACATTCAGTACTTC.

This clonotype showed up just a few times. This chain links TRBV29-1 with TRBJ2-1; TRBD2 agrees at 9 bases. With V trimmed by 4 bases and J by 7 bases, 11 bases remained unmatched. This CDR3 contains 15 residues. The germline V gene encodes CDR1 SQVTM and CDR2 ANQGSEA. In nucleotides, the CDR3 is TGCAGCGTTGGGGTGACGATAGCGGGGGAGAATGAGCAGTTCTTC. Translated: CSVGVTIAGENEQFF.